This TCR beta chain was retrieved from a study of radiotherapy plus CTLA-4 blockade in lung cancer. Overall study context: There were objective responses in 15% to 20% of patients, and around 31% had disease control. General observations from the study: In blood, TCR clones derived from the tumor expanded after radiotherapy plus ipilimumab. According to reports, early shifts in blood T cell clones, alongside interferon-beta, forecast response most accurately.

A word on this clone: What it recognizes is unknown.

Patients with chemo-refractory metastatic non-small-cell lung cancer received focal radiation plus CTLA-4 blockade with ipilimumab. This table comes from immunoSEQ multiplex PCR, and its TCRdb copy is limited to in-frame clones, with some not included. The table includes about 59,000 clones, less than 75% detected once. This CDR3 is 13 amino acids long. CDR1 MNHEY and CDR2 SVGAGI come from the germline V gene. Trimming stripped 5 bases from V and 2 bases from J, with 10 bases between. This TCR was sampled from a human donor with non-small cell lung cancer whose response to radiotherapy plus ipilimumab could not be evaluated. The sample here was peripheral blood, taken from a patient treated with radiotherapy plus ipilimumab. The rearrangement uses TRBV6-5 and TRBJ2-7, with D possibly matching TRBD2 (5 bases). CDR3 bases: TGTGCCAGCAGTGTTCGGGATACCTACGAGCAGTACTTC. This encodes CASSVRDTYEQYF.